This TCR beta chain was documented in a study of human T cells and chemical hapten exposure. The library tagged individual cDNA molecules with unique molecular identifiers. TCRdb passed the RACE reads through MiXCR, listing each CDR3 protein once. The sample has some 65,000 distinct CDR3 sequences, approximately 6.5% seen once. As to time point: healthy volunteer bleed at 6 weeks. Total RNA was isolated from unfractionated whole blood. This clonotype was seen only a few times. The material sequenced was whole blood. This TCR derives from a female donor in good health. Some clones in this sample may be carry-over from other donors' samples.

Written as DNA, the CDR3 is TGCAGTGCTAGTAGTCTAGCGGTCCTCTACGAGCAGTACTTC. This translates into CSASSLAVLYEQYF. The chain is built from TRBV20-1 and TRBJ2-7; 7 bases are shared with TRBD2. From germline, CDR1 is DFQATT and CDR2 SNEGSKA (reference sequence). This CDR3 is built from 14 residues. Trimming cost V 3 bases and J 3 bases; bases outside gene matches: 8.